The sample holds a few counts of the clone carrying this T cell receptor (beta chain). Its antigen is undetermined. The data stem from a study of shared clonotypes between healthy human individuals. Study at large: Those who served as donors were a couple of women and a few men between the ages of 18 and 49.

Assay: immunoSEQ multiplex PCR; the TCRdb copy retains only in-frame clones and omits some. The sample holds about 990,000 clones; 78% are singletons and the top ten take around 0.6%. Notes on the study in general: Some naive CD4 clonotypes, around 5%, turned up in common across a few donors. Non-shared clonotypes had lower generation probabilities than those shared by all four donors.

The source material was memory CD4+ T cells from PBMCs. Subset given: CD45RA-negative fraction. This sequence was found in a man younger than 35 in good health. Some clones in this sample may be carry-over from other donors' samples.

The CDR3 spells CASSLGGKPSYEQYF. The CDR3 nucleotides read TGTGCCAGCAGTTTAGGCGGTAAGCCGTCCTACGAGCAGTACTTC. The gene calls are TRBV28 and TRBJ2-7; no firm D call. V was clipped by 2 bases and J by 1 base, with 12 bases between them. This CDR3 is 15 amino acids long. Per germline, CDR1 MDHEN and CDR2 SYDVKM.